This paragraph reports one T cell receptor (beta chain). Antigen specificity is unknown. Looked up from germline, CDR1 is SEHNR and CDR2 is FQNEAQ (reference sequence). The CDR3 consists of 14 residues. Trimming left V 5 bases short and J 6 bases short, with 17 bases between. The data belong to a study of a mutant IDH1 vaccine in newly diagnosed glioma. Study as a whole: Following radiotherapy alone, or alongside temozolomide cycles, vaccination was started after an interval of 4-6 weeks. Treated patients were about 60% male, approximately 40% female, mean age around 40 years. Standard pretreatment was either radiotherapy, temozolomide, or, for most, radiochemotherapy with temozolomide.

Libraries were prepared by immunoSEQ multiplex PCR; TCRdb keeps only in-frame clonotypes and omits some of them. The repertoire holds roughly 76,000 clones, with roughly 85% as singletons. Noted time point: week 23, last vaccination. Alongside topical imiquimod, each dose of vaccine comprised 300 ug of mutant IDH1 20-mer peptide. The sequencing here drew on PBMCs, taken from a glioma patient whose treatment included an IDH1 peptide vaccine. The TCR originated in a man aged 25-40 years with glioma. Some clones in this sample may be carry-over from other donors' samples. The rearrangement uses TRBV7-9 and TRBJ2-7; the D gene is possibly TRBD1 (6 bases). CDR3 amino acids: CASSRPSTQGEQYF. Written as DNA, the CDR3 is TGTGCCAGCAGCCGACCATCGACACAGGGCGAGCAGTACTTC.